These 8 T cell receptor beta chains originate from one sample sequenced in a study of blood T cells in healthy people across ages. Together with a sample-barcoded 5' primer, a J-beta primer mix was included in a second PCR lasting about 6 to 11 cycles. TCRdb re-called the 5' RACE reads with MiXCR, one entry per CDR3 protein. The table lists approximately 820,000 distinct CDR3 sequences, under 55% of them singletons, with about 21% in the top ten. Sequencing input: blood. These TCRs come from a man aged 60 to 69 in good health.

This chain joins TRBV6-2 or TRBV6-3 and TRBJ2-7; 9 nucleotides line up with TRBD2. Germline loops: CDR1 MNHEY, CDR2 SVGEGT. The CDR3 totals 15 residues. The J segment lost 3 bases and the V segment lost 6 bases, leaving 9 bases of the junction unmatched. The CDR3 reads CASRQRGGAGYEQYF. In nucleotides, the CDR3 is TGTGCCAGCAGACAACGCGGGGGGGCAGGCTACGAGCAGTACTTC.

V is TRBV11-3 and J is TRBJ2-7, with 9 positions matching TRBD1. Trimming removed 8 bases from V and 2 bases from J; junction bases left unmatched: 7. The CDR3 extends over 14 amino acids. Germline lookup yields CDR1 SGHNT and CDR2 YENEEA. The CDR3 DNA is TGTGCCAGCGGAAGGGACAGGGCGACCTACGAGCAGTACTTC. Translating gives CASGRDRATYEQYF.

Remarks on this clonotype: This clone may be a read error of a much larger clone one base away. The genes are TRBV29-1 and TRBJ2-1, with TRBD1 matching over 7 bases. V gave up 5 bases and J gave up 3 bases; unmatched junction bases: 16. The germline V gene has CDR1 SQVTM and CDR2 ANQGSEA. CDR3 length: 17 amino acids. CDR3 in amino acids: CSVTQRPQGSFYNEQFF. The CDR3 DNA is TGCAGCGTTACCCAACGGCCACAGGGGAGCTTCTACAATGAGCAGTTCTTC.

Worth noting for this clonotype: This may be a read error: a much more frequent sequence differs by one nucleotide. This chain joins TRBV7-2 and TRBJ2-3; 9 positions match TRBD2. Per germline, CDR1 SGHTA and CDR2 FQGNSA. This CDR3 spans 14 amino acids. The CDR3 DNA reads TGTGCCAGCAGTGGGGCGGGGGGGCCAGGTACGCGGTATTTT. Its translation: CASSGAGGPGTRYF.

V gene TRBV7-2 combines with J gene TRBJ2-4; TRBD1 might be the D (5 bases). The closer fit of TRBJ2-7 to the DNA end suggests the J call may be wrong. The CDR3 runs to 14 residues. The germline CDR1 and CDR2 sequences are SGHTA and FQGNSA. The CDR3 here is CASSLVRRENEQYF. The CDR3 DNA follows: TGTGCCAGCAGCTTAGTTCGCAGGGAAAACGAGCAGTACTTC.

This clonotype was counted only a few times. V and J are TRBV6-2 or TRBV6-3 and TRBJ2-7; TRBD1 or TRBD2 may be the D gene (6 bases each). CDR1 is MNHEY, CDR2 SVGEGT, per germline. This CDR3 spans 14 amino acids. The V gene lost 6 bases and the J gene lost 1 base, with 13 bases spanning the gap. The CDR3 reads CASREGGSSYEQYF. Here the CDR3 DNA reads TGTGCCAGCAGGGAGGGGGGCAGTTCCTACGAGCAGTACTTC.

For this clonotype: The junction departs from germline at one end; a sequencing error may be responsible. This rearrangement joins TRBV18 to TRBJ2-3; TRBD2 might be the D (5 bases). The germline V gene has CDR1 KGHSH and CDR2 LQKENI. There are 14 residues in the CDR3. The CDR3, as DNA: TGTGCCGGCTCACCACCTACTAGGGCAGATACGCAGTATTTT. This sequence encodes CAGSPPTRADTQYF. The variable domain in full, completed from reference TRBV18 and TRBJ2-3, reads NAGVMQNPRHLVRRRGQEARLRCSPMKGHSHVYWYRQLPEEGLKFMVYLQKENIIDESGMPKERFSAEFPKEGPSILRIQQVVRGDSAAYFCAGSPPTRADTQYFGPGTRLTVL.

This clonotype was seen a handful of times. This sequence joins TRBV20-1 and TRBJ2-7; D is perhaps TRBD1 or TRBD2 (5 bases each). Germline V gene lookup returns CDR1 DFQATT and CDR2 SNEGSKA (reference sequence). This CDR3 spans 13 amino acids. V lost 3 bases, J lost 6 bases, and 15 bases lay in between. CDR3 in amino acids: CSARVRGYGEQYF. The CDR3 DNA reads as TGCAGTGCTAGGGTTCGGGGCTACGGCGAGCAGTACTTC.